This TCR beta chain was identified in a study of cytomegalovirus exposure and HLA in healthy donors. Findings of the study overall: Data from an earlier analysis indicated that most TCR beta V segments were productive either about 87% or about 30% of the time. Later analysis showed TCR association rates varying by HLA locus, highest for DRB1 and lowest for HLA-C.

Researchers ran the PCR with 60 Vbeta and 13 Jbeta primers. Measured with immunoSEQ multiplex PCR; TCRdb has only the in-frame clones, and not every one. Among roughly 180,000 clones listed, approximately 84% were seen once. As regards this clone: The antigen is undetermined.

V lost 4 bases and J lost 1, with 7 bases in between. The germline CDR1 and CDR2 sequences are MNHNS and SASEGT. This CDR3 has 13 residues. J is TRBJ2-5 and V is TRBV6-1; D is unclear. The sample was PBMCs. This TCR was sampled from a man aged 25 to 40 in good health and CMV-seronegative. The CDR3 nucleotides are TGTGCCAGCAGTGGAGGTTCCCAAGAGACCCAGTACTTC. It encodes CASSGGSQETQYF.